What follows is one T cell receptor (beta chain) and its context. Trimming pared 1 base from V and 3 bases from J, leaving 13 bases between. The CDR3 sequence is 15 residues long. Germline CDR1 reads LGHNA; CDR2 reads YSLEER. This entry comes from a study of T cells after somatic rescue of genetic block. Sequencing used immunoSEQ multiplex PCR; TCRdb keeps in-frame clones, though not all of them. The data show approximately 10,000 clones, less than 80% seen once. The receptor comes from a boy younger than 18. V usage is TRBV4-3 and J usage is TRBJ2-7, with a possible D match to TRBD2 (6 bases). Sequencing was done on a sample of peripheral blood mononuclear cells (PBMCs). CDR3 bases: TGCGCCAGCAGCCAAGCAGCGGGCTCATACTACGAGCAGTACTTC. This sequence encodes CASSQAAGSYYEQYF.